The rows below give T cell receptor beta chains drawn from one sample of a study of OX40 agonist ivuxolimab in advanced cancers. Profiled with immunoSEQ multiplex PCR; TCRdb holds only in-frame clones, not every one. The table has more than 85,000 clones, approximately 90% seen once. This material consisted of CD4+ or CD8+ T cells sorted from blood, taken in a trial of the OX40 agonist ivuxolimab. The source is an adult with an advanced solid tumor such as melanoma, head and neck, liver or kidney cancer. Each CDR3 is given with its conserved first and last residue. A D gene is named only where the DNA matches it firmly. Not every row has a clone size; where given, it reads once, few, many or a size class.

CDR3	DNA	D	size	V	J
CASSFDYRGETQYF	TGCGCCAGCAGCTTCGACTACAGGGGGGAGACCCAGTACTTC	TRBD1	-	TRBV5-1	TRBJ2-5
CASSRASLQETQYF	TGTGCCAGCAGTCGGGCTAGTTTGCAAGAGACCCAGTACTTC	-	-	TRBV28	TRBJ2-5
CASSQGRAGYSTNEKLFF	TGTGCCAGCAGCCAAGGGCGGGCAGGGTACTCAACTAATGAAAAACTGTTTTTT	-	-	TRBV4-2	TRBJ1-4
CASSPRGQGGAYEQYF	TGTGCCAGCTCACCACGGGGACAGGGGGGGGCCTACGAGCAGTACTTC	TRBD1	-	TRBV18	TRBJ2-7
CAISERGAGGLTHEQFF	TGTGCCATCAGTGAGAGAGGAGCGGGAGGATTGACCCATGAGCAGTTCTTC	TRBD2	-	TRBV10-3	TRBJ2-1
CATSRGGGTDTQYF	TGTGCCACCAGCAGAGGGGGAGGCACAGATACGCAGTATTTT	-	-	TRBV15	TRBJ2-3
CASSLRKAGGSYEQYF	TGTGCCAGCAGCTTAAGGAAAGCGGGAGGATCCTACGAGCAGTACTTC	TRBD2	-	TRBV7-2	TRBJ2-7
CASSLTPVSGRSDTQYF	TGTGCCAGCAGCTTAACACCGGTTAGCGGGAGATCGGATACGCAGTATTTT	TRBD2	-	TRBV11-2	TRBJ2-3
CASRLRDRHQETQYF	TGTGCCAGCAGACTTCGGGACAGACATCAAGAGACCCAGTACTTC	TRBD1	-	TRBV28	TRBJ2-5
CASSLGQLTSTDTQYF	TGTGCCAGCAGCTTAGGGCAGCTCACTAGCACAGATACGCAGTATTTT	-	few	TRBV7-2	TRBJ2-3
CASSRGVQLAGSQETQYF	TGTGCCAGCAGTAGGGGGGTTCAACTAGCGGGATCGCAAGAGACCCAGTACTTC	TRBD2	-	TRBV27	TRBJ2-5
CASSYSTGRGHTIYF	TGTGCCAGCAGTTACTCAACAGGTCGTGGCCACACCATATATTTT	-	-	TRBV28	TRBJ1-3
CASSSQTGSEQYF	TGTGCCAGTAGTAGCCAGACAGGGAGCGAGCAGTACTTC	TRBD1	-	TRBV19	TRBJ2-7
CASSQDRGLAGGKGSYEQYF	TGTGCCAGCAGCCAAGATCGGGGACTAGCGGGAGGTAAGGGCTCCTACGAGCAGTACTTC	TRBD2	-	TRBV4-2	TRBJ2-7
CASSPRPGTYEQYF	TGTGCCAGCAGCCCCCGCCCGGGGACCTACGAGCAGTACTTC	-	-	TRBV7-3	TRBJ2-7
CASSLDAPTGNEQFF	TGCGCCAGCAGCTTGGACGCCCCGACAGGGAATGAGCAGTTCTTC	TRBD1	once	TRBV5-1	TRBJ2-1
CASSSVGQAQETQYF	TGCGCCAGCAGCTCTGTAGGCCAAGCCCAAGAGACCCAGTACTTC	-	-	TRBV5-1	TRBJ2-5
CASKGQEDQPQHF	TGCGCCAGCAAGGGGCAGGAAGATCAGCCCCAGCATTTT	-	-	TRBV5-1	TRBJ1-5
CASSSLAGAEQYF	TGTGCCAGCAGTTCCTTAGCGGGAGCCGAGCAGTACTTC	TRBD2	-	TRBV6-5	TRBJ2-7
CASSVDPRSGNTIYF	TGTGCCAGCAGCGTCGATCCACGCTCTGGAAACACCATATATTTT	-	-	TRBV9	TRBJ1-3
CASTTSLIANTGELFF	TGTGCCAGCACCACCAGCTTGATCGCGAACACCGGGGAGCTGTTTTTT	-	-	TRBV7-2	TRBJ2-2
CSGFDYGYTF	TGCAGTGGATTCGACTATGGCTACACCTTC	-	-	TRBV20-1	TRBJ1-2
CASSAGLHEQYF	TGTGCCAGCAGCGCCGGACTCCACGAGCAGTACTTC	-	-	TRBV7-9	TRBJ2-7
CSASRGNEQYF	TGCAGTGCTAGTCGGGGCAACGAGCAGTACTTC	-	-	TRBV20-1	TRBJ2-7
CAWDRTGADGYTF	TGTGCCTGGGACCGGACAGGGGCGGATGGCTACACCTTC	TRBD1	-	TRBV30	TRBJ1-2
CAWGPWTAQETQYF	TGTGCCTGGGGACCCTGGACCGCCCAAGAGACCCAGTACTTC	-	-	TRBV30	TRBJ2-5
CASSSAESHTDTQYF	TGTGCCAGCAGCTCGGCAGAGTCGCACACAGATACGCAGTATTTT	-	-	TRBV5-4	TRBJ2-3
CATSRGPSGMNEQYF	TGTGCCACCAGCAGAGGTCCTAGCGGGATGAACGAGCAGTACTTC	TRBD2	-	TRBV15	TRBJ2-7
CASNRGAYLEQYF	TGTGCCAGCAACCGGGGGGCCTATCTCGAGCAGTACTTC	-	once	TRBV14	TRBJ2-7
CSVGTSASSTDTQYF	TGCAGCGTAGGGACTTCAGCATCTAGCACAGATACGCAGTATTTT	-	-	TRBV29-1	TRBJ2-3
CASTPGRGKAEAFF	TGTGCCAGCACCCCGGGCAGGGGAAAAGCTGAAGCTTTCTTT	-	-	TRBV2	TRBJ1-1
CASSFALLGLRF	TGTGCCAGCAGTTTTGCCCTACTGGGACTCAGATTT	-	few	TRBV28	TRBJ1-1
CASSSIQGAGETQYF	TGCGCCAGCAGCTCGATACAGGGGGCGGGGGAGACCCAGTACTTC	TRBD1	-	TRBV5-1	TRBJ2-5
CASSPGLAGVEQYF	TGTGCCAGCAGTCCGGGACTAGCGGGAGTAGAGCAGTACTTC	TRBD2	once	TRBV2	TRBJ2-7
CASSFRGQETQYF	TGTGCCAGCAGTTTTAGGGGCCAAGAGACCCAGTACTTC	-	-	TRBV27	TRBJ2-5
CASSADRDQETQYF	TGTGCCAGCAGCGCTGACAGGGACCAAGAGACCCAGTACTTC	TRBD1	once	TRBV7-9	TRBJ2-5
CASRPGLSPYEQYF	TGTGCCAGCAGGCCGGGACTATCGCCCTACGAGCAGTACTTC	TRBD2	-	TRBV28	TRBJ2-7
CASSISSFRTGSGYGYTF	TGTGCCAGTAGTATTTCTTCCTTCCGGACAGGCTCGGGCTATGGCTACACCTTC	TRBD1	once	TRBV19	TRBJ1-2
CASSLAKGGAGWRTDTQYF	TGCGCCAGCAGCTTGGCCAAGGGCGGGGCAGGGTGGCGCACAGATACGCAGTATTTT	-	-	TRBV5-1	TRBJ2-3
CASGGLISYEQYF	TGTGCCAGCGGGGGTCTCATCTCCTACGAGCAGTACTTC	-	-	TRBV6-6	TRBJ2-7
CASSFQGGLLDEQYF	TGTGCCAGCTCATTCCAGGGGGGTCTCCTCGACGAGCAGTACTTC	-	-	TRBV18	TRBJ2-7
CASSLMGLAGVTDTQYF	TGTGCCAGCAGCTTAATGGGTCTAGCGGGAGTTACAGATACGCAGTATTTT	TRBD2	-	TRBV7-3	TRBJ2-3
CAWSVNRNTEAFF	TGTGCCTGGAGTGTTAACCGGAACACTGAAGCTTTCTTT	-	-	TRBV30	TRBJ1-1